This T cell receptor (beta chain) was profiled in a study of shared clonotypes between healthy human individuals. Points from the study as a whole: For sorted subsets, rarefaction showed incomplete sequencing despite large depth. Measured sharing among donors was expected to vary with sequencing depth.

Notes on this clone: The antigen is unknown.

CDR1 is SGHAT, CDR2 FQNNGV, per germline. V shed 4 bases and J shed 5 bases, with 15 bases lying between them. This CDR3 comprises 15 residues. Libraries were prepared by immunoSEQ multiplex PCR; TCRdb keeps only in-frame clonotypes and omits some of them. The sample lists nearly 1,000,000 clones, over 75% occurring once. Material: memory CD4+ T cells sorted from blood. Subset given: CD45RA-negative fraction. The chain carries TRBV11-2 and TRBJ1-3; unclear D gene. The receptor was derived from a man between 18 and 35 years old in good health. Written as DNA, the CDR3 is TGTGCCAGCAGCTCCTCGGTCGCAGGAAGAAACACCATATATTTT. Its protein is CASSSSVAGRNTIYF.